This TCR beta chain was retrieved from a study of chemoradiotherapy in HPV16-positive cancers. Study results and caveats: For HPV16-positive patients, expanding HPV-responsive T cells associated with longer recurrence-free survival.

TCRdb keeps only in-frame clones here, not all; method: immunoSEQ multiplex PCR. The profile shows tens of thousands of clones, approximately 84% of them singletons. Trimming took 2 bases from V and 2 from J; bases not matched to a gene: 5. This CDR3 is 16 amino acids long. The germline V gene encodes CDR1 SGHRS and CDR2 YFSETQ. Turning to this clone: Antigen specificity is unknown.

The chain is built from TRBV5-1 and TRBJ2-3, with 10 bases lining up with TRBD2. The clonotype originates from a human donor with HPV-associated anogenital cancer. This sample comprised blood, obtained from a patient who underwent chemoradiotherapy. The CDR3 is CASSLATSGVTDTQYF. The CDR3 region has the DNA TGCGCCAGCAGCTTAGCCACTAGCGGGGTCACAGATACGCAGTATTTT.